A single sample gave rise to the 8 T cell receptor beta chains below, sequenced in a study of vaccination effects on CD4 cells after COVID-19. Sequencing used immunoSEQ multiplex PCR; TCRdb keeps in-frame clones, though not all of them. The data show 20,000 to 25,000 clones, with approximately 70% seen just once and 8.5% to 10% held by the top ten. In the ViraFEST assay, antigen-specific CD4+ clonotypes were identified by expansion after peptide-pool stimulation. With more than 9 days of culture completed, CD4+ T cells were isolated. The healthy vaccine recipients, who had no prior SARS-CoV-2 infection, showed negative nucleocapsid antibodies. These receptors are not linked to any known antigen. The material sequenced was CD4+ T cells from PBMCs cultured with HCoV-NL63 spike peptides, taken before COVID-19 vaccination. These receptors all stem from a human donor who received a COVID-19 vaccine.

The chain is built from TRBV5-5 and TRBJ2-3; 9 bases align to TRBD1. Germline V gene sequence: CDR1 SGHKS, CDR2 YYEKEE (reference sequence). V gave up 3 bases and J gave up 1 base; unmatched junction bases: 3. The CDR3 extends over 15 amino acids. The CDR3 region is CASSWGQGGTDTQYF. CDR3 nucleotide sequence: TGTGCCAGCAGCTGGGGACAGGGTGGCACAGATACGCAGTATTTT. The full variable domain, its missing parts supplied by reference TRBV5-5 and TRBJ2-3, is DAGVTQSPTHLIKTRGQQVTLRCSPISGHKSVSWYQQVLGQGPQFIFQYYEKEERGRGNFPDRFSARQFPNYSSELNVNALLLGDSALYLCASSWGQGGTDTQYFGPGTRLTVL.

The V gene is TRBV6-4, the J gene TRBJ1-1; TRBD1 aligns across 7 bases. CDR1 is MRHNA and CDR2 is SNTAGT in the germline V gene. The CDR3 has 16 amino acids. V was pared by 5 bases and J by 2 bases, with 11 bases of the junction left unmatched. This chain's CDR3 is CASSRQGLTPNTEAFF. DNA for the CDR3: TGTGCCAGCAGTCGACAGGGACTCACCCCAAACACTGAAGCTTTCTTT.

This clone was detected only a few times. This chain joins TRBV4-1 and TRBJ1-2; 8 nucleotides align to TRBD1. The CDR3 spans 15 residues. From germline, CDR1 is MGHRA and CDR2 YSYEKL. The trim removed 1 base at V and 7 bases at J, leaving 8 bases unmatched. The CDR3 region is CASSQGLRGPGGYTF. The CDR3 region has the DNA TGCGCCAGCAGCCAAGGACTCAGGGGGCCGGGTGGCTACACCTTC.

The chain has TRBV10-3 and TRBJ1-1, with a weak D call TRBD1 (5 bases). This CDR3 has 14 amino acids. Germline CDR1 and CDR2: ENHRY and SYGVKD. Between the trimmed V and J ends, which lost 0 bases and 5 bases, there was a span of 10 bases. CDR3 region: CAISESGETTEAFF. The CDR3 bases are TGTGCCATCAGTGAGTCGGGGGAAACGACTGAAGCTTTCTTT.

The CDR3 loop reads CASSITGGLNIQYF. CDR3 in DNA: TGTGCCAGTAGTATAACGGGGGGGCTCAACATTCAGTACTTC. The chain combines TRBV19 with TRBJ2-4; TRBD2 matches at 8 bases. The CDR3 covers 14 residues. Trimming removed 2 bases from V and 7 bases from J; junction bases left unmatched: 4. CDR1 LNHDA and CDR2 SQIVND come from the germline V gene (reference sequence).

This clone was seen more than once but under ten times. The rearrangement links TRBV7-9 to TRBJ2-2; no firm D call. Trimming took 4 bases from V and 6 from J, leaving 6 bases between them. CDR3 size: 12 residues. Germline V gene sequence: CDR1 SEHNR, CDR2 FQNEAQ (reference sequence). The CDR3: CASSYLPGELFF. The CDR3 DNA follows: TGTGCCAGCAGCTACCTACCCGGGGAGCTGTTTTTT. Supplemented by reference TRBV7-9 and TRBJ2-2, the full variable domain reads DTGVSQNPRHKITKRGQNVTFRCDPISEHNRLYWYRQTLGQGPEFLTYFQNEAQLEKSRLLSDRFSAERPKGSFSTLEIQRTEQGDSAMYLCASSYLPGELFFGEGSRLTVL.

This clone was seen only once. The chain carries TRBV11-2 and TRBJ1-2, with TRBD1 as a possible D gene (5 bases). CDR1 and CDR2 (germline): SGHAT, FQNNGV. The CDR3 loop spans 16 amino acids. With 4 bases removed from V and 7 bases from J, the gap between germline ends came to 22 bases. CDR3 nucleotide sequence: TGTGCCAGCAGCTCTATCCGGGGCAACCGAGTTAGTGGCTACACCTTC. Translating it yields CASSSIRGNRVSGYTF. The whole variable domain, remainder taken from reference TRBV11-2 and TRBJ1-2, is EAGVAQSPRYKIIEKRQSVAFWCNPISGHATLYWYQQILGQGPKLLIQFQNNGVVDDSQLPKDRFSAERLKGVDSTLKIQPAKLEDSAVYLCASSSIRGNRVSGYTFGSGTRLTVV.

The CDR3 reads CASSVGLLGGASTDTQYF. CDR3 coding DNA: TGTGCCAGCAGCGTAGGGCTTTTGGGGGGGGCTAGCACAGATACGCAGTATTTT. The chain has TRBV9 and TRBJ2-3, with D possibly being TRBD2 (7 bases). The germline CDR1 and CDR2 sequences are SGDLS and YYNGEE. The CDR3 extends over 18 amino acids. V lost 0 bases to trimming and J lost 0 bases, with 17 bases between them.